This T cell receptor (beta chain) was retrieved from a study of T cells generated in artificial thymic organoids. Looked up from germline, CDR1 is SGHKS and CDR2 is YYEKEE (reference sequence). Between the trimmed V and J ends, which lost 0 bases and 3 bases, there was a span of 10 bases. This CDR3 contains 14 residues. Organoids aggregated human HSPCs with DLL1-transduced murine MS5 stromal cells. Organoids were seeded with FACS-purified CD34+CD3- stem and progenitor cells depleted of residual T cells. Culture medium was serum-free RPMI with B27, FLT3L, IL-7, ascorbic acid. FACS isolated CD3+TCRαβ+CD8 single positive T cells before RNA extraction. Each sample used about 35,000 to 220,000 sorted cells for RNA. Study conclusions and caveats: Organoid-derived CD8 single positive T cells showed physiological TCR clonotype diversity.

Semi-nested PCR with reverse primers in the TRAC or TRBC constant regions amplified each chain separately. TCRdb re-analysed the 5' RACE reads in MiXCR, keeping a single row per CDR3 protein. Of roughly 5,100 distinct CDR3 sequences listed, 25% to 30% are singletons. Within the sample, this clonotype is medium-sized (0.01 to 0.1%). What it recognizes is unknown. This chain uses TRBV5-5 with TRBJ2-7; D might be TRBD1 (5 bases). Material: naive CD8+ T cells grown in artificial thymic organoids from cord blood stem and progenitor cells. Subset indicated: CD3+TCRalphabeta+CD8SP T cells; for blood, CD45RO-CCR7+ naive CD8+ T cells. The origin of this receptor is a human donor who gave cord blood stem cells for thymic organoid culture, a cardiac surgery patient who gave postnatal thymus, or a blood donor (not recorded which). DNA of the CDR3: TGTGCCAGCAGCTTGGGCGACAGAGTCTACGAGCAGTACTTC. Protein sequence: CASSLGDRVYEQYF.